Below, 20 T cell receptor beta chains from the same sample are listed, as sequenced in a study of cytomegalovirus exposure and HLA in healthy donors. The PCR used 60 Vbeta and 13 Jbeta primers. TCRdb's copy holds only in-frame clones and misses some; the assay was immunoSEQ multiplex PCR. The sample has 100,000 or so clones; roughly 13% are singletons. Input material: PBMCs. Receptor source: a man aged 40-49 years in good health and CMV-seropositive.

The chain uses TRBV5-1 and TRBJ2-6, with D tentatively TRBD1 (6 bases). The CDR3 sequence is 14 residues long. The germline V and J ends were trimmed by 0 bases and 11 bases, with 12 bases remaining between them. Germline V gene lookup returns CDR1 SGHRS and CDR2 YFSETQ. CDR3 nucleotides: TGCGCCAGCAGCTTGGGTACAGGGTGGGACGTCCTGACTTTC. Its protein product is CASSLGTGWDVLTF.

This clone was observed a few times. J is TRBJ1-2 and V is TRBV5-4; D remains unclear. The ends were cut back, 4 bases at V and 4 bases at J, with 17 bases in the middle. The CDR3 consists of 15 residues. Germline V gene sequence: CDR1 SGHNT, CDR2 YYREEE (reference sequence). CDR3 nucleotides: TGTGCCAGCAGCCCCGAAGGGAGAGCCTCCTATGGCTACACCTTC. Its translation: CASSPEGRASYGYTF.

V usage is TRBV5-4 and J usage is TRBJ2-1; 9 bases map to TRBD1. The CDR3 covers 16 residues. V was clipped by 3 bases and J by 5 bases; unmatched bases: 9. CDR1 is SGHNT and CDR2 is YYREEE in the germline V gene (reference sequence). CDR3 nucleotides: TGTGCCAGCAGCTCAAACCGGGACAGGGTAAACAATGAGCAGTTCTTC. This sequence encodes CASSSNRDRVNNEQFF.

In its sample, this clone was seen a few times. The chain employs TRBV27 and TRBJ2-5; 10 positions match TRBD2. Germline lookup yields CDR1 MNHEY and CDR2 SMNVEV (reference sequence). The CDR3 is 14 residues long. Trimming removed 6 bases from V and 5 bases from J; junction bases left unmatched: 6. In DNA, the CDR3 is TGTGCCAGCAGCTGGGGGACTAGCGACGAGACCCAGTACTTC. Amino acid sequence: CASSWGTSDETQYF.

On this clone itself: The conserved phenylalanine or tryptophan is not found at the CDR3 terminus, so this likely reflects a read error. The V and J genes are TRBV5-1 and TRBJ2-3, with 8 bases lining up with TRBD2. Germline lookup yields CDR1 SGHRS and CDR2 YFSETQ. The CDR3 sequence is 16 residues long. The CDR3 region is CASSLRRGEEADTQYV. The CDR3 nucleotides are TGCGCAAGCAGCTTGAGGCGGGGGGAAGAGGCAGATACGCAGTATGTT.

This sequence joins TRBV5-6 and TRBJ2-1; D is perhaps TRBD1 (5 bases). The V end lost 3 bases, the J end lost 3 bases, and 16 bases lay between the germline ends. Germline values: CDR1 SGHDT, CDR2 YYEEEE. This CDR3 has 16 residues. The DNA of the CDR3 is TGTGCCAGCAGCTCGTCCTTTGGGGCTCTCTACAATGAGCAGTTCTTC. Its protein is CASSSSFGALYNEQFF.

The rearrangement uses TRBV5-4 and TRBJ2-7; D might be TRBD2 (6 bases). In germline, CDR1 is SGHNT, CDR2 YYREEE (reference sequence). This CDR3 is built from 14 residues. Trimming removed 3 bases from V and 1 base from J, with 11 bases in between. CDR3 DNA sequence: TGTGCCAGCAGCTCGGGACTCCAATCCTACGAGCAGTACTTC. Its translation is CASSSGLQSYEQYF.

This clone was found a few times. The chain links TRBV18 to TRBJ1-1; D perhaps matches TRBD1 (6 bases). Germline V gene lookup returns CDR1 KGHSH and CDR2 LQKENI. The V gene lost 4 bases and the J gene lost 1 base, with 10 bases spanning the gap. This CDR3 is 14 amino acids long. As DNA, the CDR3 is TGTGCCAGCTCACGCGGACAGACGAACACTGAAGCTTTCTTT. Its translation: CASSRGQTNTEAFF.

The table lists this clone with a few counts. The chain uses TRBV7-3 and TRBJ2-2, with 8 bases fitting TRBD2. The CDR3 has 15 residues. CDR1 and CDR2 from the germline V gene are SGHTA and FQGTGA. V gave up 5 bases and J gave up 0 bases; unmatched junction bases: 2. CDR3: CASSPGGANTGELFF. CDR3 bases: TGTGCCAGCAGCCCGGGGGGGGCGAACACCGGGGAGCTGTTTTTT.

DNA for the CDR3: TGTGCCTGGAGCCGGGAAAGTGTATACGAGCAGTACTTC. Translation gives CAWSRESVYEQYF. The chain uses TRBV30 and TRBJ2-7, with D possibly matching TRBD2 (5 bases). The CDR3 is 13 amino acids. The germline CDR1 and CDR2 sequences are GTSNPN and SVGIG (reference sequence). V lost 3 bases and J 4 bases, leaving 13 bases between the germline ends.

The gene calls are TRBV6-5 and TRBJ2-4; D possibly corresponds to TRBD2 (5 bases). The CDR3 extends over 13 amino acids. V was trimmed by 8 bases and J by 2 bases, leaving 10 bases between them. Germline-derived CDR1 and CDR2 are MNHEY and SVGAGI. This CDR3 reads CASRRAPKNIQYF. The CDR3 DNA follows: TGTGCCAGCCGGCGGGCCCCCAAAAACATTCAGTACTTC.

V is TRBV19 and J is TRBJ2-7, with TRBD1 matching over 10 bases. CDR3 size: 16 residues. Germline CDR1 reads LNHDA; CDR2 reads SQIVND (reference sequence). After removal of 9 bases from V and 4 bases from J, the junction contained 15 bases not matched to a gene. The CDR3: CASTPSSGTGAYEQYF. The CDR3 DNA reads TGTGCCAGCACCCCCTCGTCCGGGACAGGGGCTTACGAGCAGTACTTC.

This clone was seen a few times. Germline and junction disagree at one end, which may indicate a read error. V is TRBV6-5 and J is TRBJ2-7, with D perhaps matching TRBD2 (5 bases). CDR3 size: 13 residues. Per the germline V gene, CDR1 is MNHEY and CDR2 is SVGAGI. CDR3 coding DNA: TGTGCCAGCAGTCGTTCCGGGATTGACGAGCGGTACTTC. Translation: CASSRSGIDERYF.

The V gene is TRBV6-1, the J gene TRBJ1-3; D call uncertain. Germline CDR1 is MNHNS and CDR2 is SASEGT. This CDR3 region has 14 residues. With 3 bases removed from V and 4 bases from J, the gap between germline ends came to 10 bases. The CDR3 DNA reads TGTGCCAGCAGTGAGGTGACTCTGGGAAACACCATATATTTT. Its protein is CASSEVTLGNTIYF.

This clone showed up just a few times. The chain is built from TRBV6-8 and TRBJ2-1; 11 bases align to TRBD2. The V and J ends lost 0 bases and 9 bases, in that order; junction bases with no gene match: 13. Germline CDR1 reads MNHGY; CDR2 reads SAAAGT. The CDR3 spans 18 residues. CDR3 loop: CASSYSTAFSGRGVEQFF. CDR3 nucleotides: TGTGCCAGCAGTTACTCGACGGCTTTTAGCGGGAGGGGAGTTGAGCAGTTCTTC.

This clone has a handful of counts. The chain carries TRBV7-2 and TRBJ1-2; D is uncertain. Germline assignment: CDR1 SGHTA and CDR2 FQGNSA. The CDR3 sequence is 13 residues long. V shed 6 bases and J shed 1 base, with 9 bases lying between them. The CDR3 region has the DNA TGTGCCAGCAGACCGACATTTAACTATGGCTACACCTTC. This translates into CASRPTFNYGYTF.

V usage is TRBV6-6 and J usage is TRBJ1-1; D remains unclear. V was shortened by 0 bases and J by 7 bases, with 9 bases between the two germline ends. The germline gives CDR1 MNHNY, CDR2 SVGAGI (reference sequence). The CDR3 consists of 13 residues. CDR3 residues: CASSYSQVIEAFF. The DNA of the CDR3 is TGTGCCAGCAGTTACTCGCAGGTTATTGAAGCTTTCTTT.

The chain recombines TRBV6-1 with TRBJ2-7; 13 bases align to TRBD2. The CDR3 runs to 15 residues. Germline values: CDR1 MNHNS, CDR2 SASEGT. J gave up 4 bases and V 1 base, and 1 base lay outside the gene matches. CDR3: CASSEGTSGSYEQYF. The CDR3 DNA follows: TGTGCCAGCAGTGAAGGGACTAGCGGGAGTTACGAGCAGTACTTC.

This clone has just a few counts. The V gene is TRBV2, the J gene TRBJ2-5, with 9 positions matching TRBD2. With V trimmed by 7 bases and J by 5 bases, 11 bases remained unmatched. CDR1 is SNHLY and CDR2 is FYNNEI in the germline V gene. The CDR3 has 15 residues. The CDR3 reads CASKEVAGGWETQYF. The CDR3 DNA reads as TGTGCCAGCAAAGAGGTGGCGGGGGGGTGGGAGACCCAGTACTTC. The complete variable domain, with remaining parts taken from reference TRBV2 and TRBJ2-5, reads EPEVTQTPSHQVTQMGQEVILRCVPISNHLYFYWYRQILGQKVEFLVSFYNNEISEKSEIFDDQFSVERPDGSNFTLKIRSTKLEDSAMYFCASKEVAGGWETQYFGPGTRLLVL.

The chain joins TRBV27 to TRBJ2-1; the D gene is possibly TRBD1 (6 bases). V gave up 7 bases and J gave up 2 bases, with 12 bases separating them. In germline, CDR1 is MNHEY, CDR2 SMNVEV (reference sequence). The length of the CDR3 is 14 residues. The CDR3 DNA follows: TGTGCCAGCAAACTACAGGGCCCCTACAATGAGCAGTTCTTC. Translation gives CASKLQGPYNEQFF.